These 21 T cell receptor beta chains were all obtained from the same sample, sequenced in a study of blood T cells in healthy people across ages. Next came a second PCR, run for about 7 to 11 cycles, which used a sample-barcoded 5' primer along with a J-beta primer mix. TCRdb redid the calling of the 5' RACE reads with MiXCR, one entry per CDR3 protein. This table has almost 800,000 distinct CDR3 sequences, 58% appearing once. Sequencing used blood. These receptors were collected from a young man in good health.

CDR3 DNA sequence: TGTGCCAGCAGTTTGTTGATGGGGTCCCAAGAGACCCAGTACTTC. It codes for CASSLLMGSQETQYF. V is TRBV28 and J is TRBJ2-5; the D is unclear. Germline assignment: CDR1 MDHEN and CDR2 SYDVKM. V shed 3 bases and J shed 1 base, with 12 bases lying between them. This CDR3 comprises 15 residues.

A single count supports this clonotype. The V gene is TRBV20-1, the J gene TRBJ1-5; possibly TRBD1 for D (5 bases). This CDR3 region has 16 residues. The V and J ends lost 1 base and 3 bases respectively, with 16 bases between them. Germline CDR1 and CDR2: DFQATT and SNEGSKA (reference sequence). The CDR3 is CSARVRGEGVNQPQHF. For the CDR3, the DNA is TGCAGTGCTAGAGTGCGGGGGGAAGGTGTCAATCAGCCCCAGCATTTT.

This clonotype was found a few times. The chain has TRBV6-5 and TRBJ2-1, with D uncertain. This CDR3 is built from 13 residues. The V gene lost 5 bases and the J gene lost 7 bases, with 12 bases spanning the gap. Germline V CDR1 and CDR2: MNHEY, SVGAGI. CDR3 loop: CASSTEWGNEQFF. The CDR3 DNA sequence: TGTGCCAGCAGTACAGAGTGGGGTAATGAGCAGTTCTTC.

The chain is built from TRBV11-2 and TRBJ2-3; D call uncertain. There are 12 residues in the CDR3. Deletions cut 6 bases from V and 8 bases from J, with 12 bases between. From germline, CDR1 is SGHAT and CDR2 FQNNGV. The CDR3: CASSSIPGTQYF. The CDR3 DNA sequence: TGTGCCAGCAGTTCGATTCCCGGTACGCAGTATTTT.

This chain joins TRBV21-1 and TRBJ2-3; the tabulated D call, TRBD2, remains unverified against the DNA. TRBV21-1 is noted as a pseudogene. The CDR3 is 17 residues long. Here the CDR3 DNA reads TGTGCCAGCAGCACTTCGTACCGGGACTCATCCCCAGATACGCAGTATTTT. Translated: CASSTSYRDSSPDTQYF.

This clonotype was seen more than once but under ten times. This chain joins TRBV5-1 and TRBJ1-1; no clear D. The germline gives CDR1 SGHRS, CDR2 YFSETQ. V lost 0 bases and J lost 1, with 7 bases in between. The CDR3 contains 14 residues. The CDR3: CASSLDTRNTEAFF. In nucleotides, the CDR3 is TGCGCCAGCAGCTTGGACACTCGGAACACTGAAGCTTTCTTT.

This chain connects TRBV4-2 to TRBJ1-1, with D unresolved. Germline-derived CDR1 and CDR2 are LGHNA and YNFKEQ. Trimming removed 1 base at V and 0 bases at J, with 12 bases between. The CDR3 length is 16 residues. The CDR3 reads CASSQGAEGLNTEAFF. The CDR3 DNA follows: TGTGCCAGCAGCCAAGGTGCTGAAGGGTTGAACACTGAAGCTTTCTTT.

The count of this clonotype is one. The V call is TRBV5-6, the J call TRBJ2-6; TRBD2 matches 8 bases. Germline V gene lookup returns CDR1 SGHDT and CDR2 YYEEEE. This CDR3 comprises 17 residues. V was clipped by 9 bases and J by 4 bases; unmatched bases: 15. This CDR3 is CATNNLGGASGANVLTF. CDR3 bases: TGTGCCACCAACAACCTCGGGGGGGCTTCAGGGGCCAACGTCCTGACTTTC.

This chain uses TRBV3-1 with TRBJ2-7; no clear D gene. Deletions cut 1 base from V and 2 bases from J, with 9 bases between. There are 14 residues in the CDR3. Looked up from germline, CDR1 is LGHDT and CDR2 is YNNKEL (reference sequence). CDR3 protein: CASSQVQKAYEQYF. CDR3 DNA sequence: TGTGCCAGCAGCCAAGTGCAGAAGGCCTACGAGCAGTACTTC.

This clonotype showed up just once. This chain joins TRBV28 and TRBJ2-4, with D possibly matching TRBD1 (6 bases). With the DNA end fitting TRBJ2-7 better, the J assignment may be wrong. CDR3 length: 18 residues. Germline CDR1 MDHEN, CDR2 SYDVKM. The CDR3 sequence is CASSLSAAGVNQGYEQYF. CDR3 coding DNA: TGTGCCAGCAGTTTATCCGCGGCAGGGGTAAATCAGGGCTACGAGCAGTACTTC.

The chain recombines TRBV10-3 with TRBJ2-1, with a tentative D call TRBD1 (6 bases). The CDR3 is 17 residues long. The V end was cut by 3 bases, the J end by 3 bases, with 18 bases between. Germline V lookup: CDR1 ENHRY, CDR2 SYGVKD. The CDR3 nucleotides are TGTGCCATCAGTGATCGGAGTCAAGGGGGATACTACAATGAGCAGTTCTTC. Amino acid sequence: CAISDRSQGGYYNEQFF.

V is TRBV6-5 and J is TRBJ2-7; TRBD2 matches at 8 bases. The CDR3 contains 14 residues. V was clipped by 5 bases and J by 3 bases; unmatched bases: 6. CDR1 MNHEY and CDR2 SVGAGI come from the germline V gene. CDR3 region: CASSIGTSFYEQYF. The CDR3 DNA follows: TGTGCCAGCAGTATCGGGACTAGTTTCTACGAGCAGTACTTC.

The chain links TRBV6-5 to TRBJ1-1, with 9 bases aligning to TRBD1. The germline CDR1 and CDR2 sequences are MNHEY and SVGAGI. V trimming: 2 bases; J trimming: 7 bases; junction bases outside the gene matches: 8. There are 15 residues in the CDR3. The CDR3 spells CASSYRGQGSNEAFF. DNA for the CDR3: TGTGCCAGCAGTTACAGAGGACAGGGGTCTAATGAAGCTTTCTTT.

V gene TRBV6-1 combines with J gene TRBJ2-6; TRBD1 might be the D (6 bases). Per germline, CDR1 MNHNS and CDR2 SASEGT. The length of the CDR3 is 15 residues. V shed 4 bases and J shed 2 bases, with 9 bases lying between them. The DNA of the CDR3 is TGTGCCAGCAGTGTACAGGGCCCTGGGGCCAACGTCCTGACTTTC. Amino acid sequence: CASSVQGPGANVLTF.

The chain links TRBV7-2 to TRBJ2-5, with D uncertain. The ends were cut back, 0 bases at V and 1 base at J, with 9 bases in the middle. CDR3 size: 15 residues. Germline V gene sequence: CDR1 SGHTA, CDR2 FQGNSA. The CDR3 DNA reads TGTGCCAGCAGCTTAGCGCAACGGAGCCAAGAGACCCAGTACTTC. Amino acids: CASSLAQRSQETQYF. Full variable domain (outside the CDR3, taken from reference TRBV7-2 and TRBJ2-5): GAGVSQSPSNKVTEKGKDVELRCDPISGHTALYWYRQSLGQGLEFLIYFQGNSAPDKSGLPSDRFSAERTGGSVSTLTIQRTQQEDSAVYLCASSLAQRSQETQYFGPGTRLLVL.

The rearrangement uses TRBV20-1 and TRBJ2-7; possibly TRBD1 for D (5 bases). The CDR3 is 15 amino acids. Trimming left V 0 bases short and J 3 bases short, with 15 bases between. The V gene's germline CDR1 is DFQATT and CDR2 SNEGSKA (reference sequence). CDR3: CSARDGTQGVYEQYF. DNA of the CDR3: TGCAGTGCTAGAGATGGCACGCAGGGCGTCTACGAGCAGTACTTC.

The chain carries TRBV28 and TRBJ2-5; TRBD1 is a possible D gene (6 bases). Trimming removed 5 bases from V and 5 bases from J, with 12 bases in between. The CDR3 is 13 amino acids. Germline values: CDR1 MDHEN, CDR2 SYDVKM. This CDR3 reads CASSVQGWETQYF. The CDR3, as DNA: TGTGCCAGCAGTGTTCAGGGGTGGGAGACCCAGTACTTC.

The gene calls are TRBV7-2 and TRBJ2-1; D perhaps matches TRBD1 (6 bases). There are 16 residues in the CDR3. Germline values: CDR1 SGHTA, CDR2 FQGNSA. Trimming took off 6 bases at V and 4 bases at J, with 19 bases between the two ends. The CDR3 loop is CASSIRGTPRYNEQFF. As DNA, the CDR3 is TGTGCCAGCAGTATTAGGGGGACCCCTAGGTACAATGAGCAGTTCTTC.

V gene TRBV14 combines with J gene TRBJ2-1; D unclear. V lost 0 bases to trimming and J lost 10 bases, with 22 bases between them. The CDR3 consists of 17 residues. Germline CDR1 SGHDN, CDR2 FVKESK. The DNA for the CDR3 is TGTGCCAGCAGCCAAGATCTTTCCCCCGGGTACTCCTACGAGCAGTTCTTC. Amino acids: CASSQDLSPGYSYEQFF.

The chain employs TRBV11-2 and TRBJ1-4, with D possibly being TRBD1 (6 bases). The CDR3 contains 13 residues. The germline CDR1 and CDR2 sequences are SGHAT and FQNNGV. Trimming left V 5 bases short and J 8 bases short, with 12 bases between. CDR3 protein: CASSAGTWEKLFF. The CDR3 DNA is TGTGCCAGCAGCGCCGGGACATGGGAAAAACTGTTTTTT.

The J gene is TRBJ2-3, the V gene TRBV20-1, with 14 bases matching TRBD2. Looked up from germline, CDR1 is DFQATT and CDR2 is SNEGSKA (reference sequence). The CDR3 spans 14 residues. The ends lost 5 bases at V and 9 bases at J; junction bases unmatched: 7. The CDR3 sequence is CSAAGTSGGRTQYF. The CDR3 DNA reads as TGCAGTGCTGCCGGGACTAGCGGGGGTAGAACGCAGTATTTT.